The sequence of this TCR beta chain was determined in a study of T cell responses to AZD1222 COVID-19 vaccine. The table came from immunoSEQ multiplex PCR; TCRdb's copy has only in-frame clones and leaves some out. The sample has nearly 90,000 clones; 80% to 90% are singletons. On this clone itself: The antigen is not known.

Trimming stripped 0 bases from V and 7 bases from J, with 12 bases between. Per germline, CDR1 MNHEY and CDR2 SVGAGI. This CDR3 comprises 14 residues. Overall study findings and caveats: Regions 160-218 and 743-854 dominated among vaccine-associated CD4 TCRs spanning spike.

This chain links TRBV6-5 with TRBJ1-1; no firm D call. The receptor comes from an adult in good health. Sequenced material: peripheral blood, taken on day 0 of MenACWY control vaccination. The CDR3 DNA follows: TGTGCCAGCAGTTACTCGACCCTTCTCAGTGAAGCTTTCTTT. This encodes CASSYSTLLSEAFF.